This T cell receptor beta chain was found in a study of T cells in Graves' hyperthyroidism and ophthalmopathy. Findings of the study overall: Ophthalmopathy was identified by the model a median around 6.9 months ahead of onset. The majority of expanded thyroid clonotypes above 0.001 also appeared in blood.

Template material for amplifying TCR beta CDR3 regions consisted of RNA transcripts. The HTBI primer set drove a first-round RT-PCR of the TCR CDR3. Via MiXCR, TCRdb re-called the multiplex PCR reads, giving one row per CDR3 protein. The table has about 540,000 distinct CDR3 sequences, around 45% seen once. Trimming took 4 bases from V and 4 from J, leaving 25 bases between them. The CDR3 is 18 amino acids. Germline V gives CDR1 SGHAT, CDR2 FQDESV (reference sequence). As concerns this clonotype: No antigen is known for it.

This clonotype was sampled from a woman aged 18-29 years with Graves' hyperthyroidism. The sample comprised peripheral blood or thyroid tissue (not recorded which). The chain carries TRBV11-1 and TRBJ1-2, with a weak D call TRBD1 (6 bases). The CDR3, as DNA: TGTGCCAGCAGCTCCCTAGTGTCAGGGGACGACGCCGTCTATGGCTACACCTTC. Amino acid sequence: CASSSLVSGDDAVYGYTF.